Listed here are 7 T cell receptor beta chains from one sample, sequenced in a study of blood T cell repertoires in COVID-19. Here immunoSEQ multiplex PCR was the method, and the copy in TCRdb shows in-frame clones only, minus some. The sample includes 120,000 to 150,000 clones, over 70% of them seen just once. Sequenced sample: peripheral blood. Source of these receptors: a man in his fifties or sixties with active or convalescent COVID-19.

The V call is TRBV6-5, the J call TRBJ2-1, with TRBD2 matching 11 bases. The CDR3 sequence is 15 residues long. V trimming: 5 bases; J trimming: 4 bases; junction bases outside the gene matches: 4. Germline lookup yields CDR1 MNHEY and CDR2 SVGAGI. DNA for the CDR3: TGTGCCAGCAGTAGGGGACTAGCGGCGTACAATGAGCAGTTCTTC. Translation gives CASSRGLAAYNEQFF.

The rearrangement uses TRBV4-1 and TRBJ1-5; 7 positions match TRBD1. The CDR3 totals 14 residues. Losses at the gene ends were 8 bases for V and 0 bases for J; bases not matched to a gene: 4. Germline V gene data show CDR1 as MGHRA and CDR2 as YSYEKL. DNA for the CDR3: TGCGCCAGCGCCAGACAGGGTAGCAATCAGCCCCAGCATTTT. Protein sequence: CASARQGSNQPQHF.

The J gene is TRBJ2-1, the V gene TRBV7-6; 7 nucleotides agree with TRBD2. The V segment lost 2 bases and the J segment 9 bases; nucleotides outside the gene matches: 16. This CDR3 spans 17 amino acids. The V gene's germline CDR1 is SGHVS and CDR2 FNYEAQ. As DNA, the CDR3 is TGTGCCAGCAGCTTAATTTTCCGCGAGCGGGAAAGGGGTGAGCAGTTCTTC. Amino acid sequence: CASSLIFRERERGEQFF.

About this clone itself: One end of the junction fails to match germline, which may point to a read error. This sequence joins TRBV19 and TRBJ1-3; 8 bases are a match to TRBD1. This CDR3 spans 15 amino acids. Germline CDR1 LNHDA, CDR2 SQIVND (reference sequence). For the CDR3, the DNA is TGTGCCAGTAGTATCCGGGACAGGTCTGGGAACACCATATATTTT. This sequence encodes CASSIRDRSGNTIYF.

This clone was counted a single time. V is TRBV10-3 and J is TRBJ2-2; TRBD1 aligns across 8 bases. V lost 10 bases, J lost 6 bases, and 7 bases stayed unmatched. The CDR3 contains 13 residues. CDR1 and CDR2 (germline): ENHRY, SYGVKD. DNA for the CDR3: TGTGCCACCAAAGGACAGGGTGCCGGGGAGCTGTTTTTT. Translated: CATKGQGAGELFF.

This clone showed up just a few times. This chain uses TRBV10-3 with TRBJ1-3, with D perhaps matching TRBD1 (6 bases). The V end was cut by 8 bases, the J end by 9 bases, with 20 bases between. The CDR3 covers 14 residues. CDR1 is ENHRY and CDR2 is SYGVKD in the germline V gene. As DNA, the CDR3 is TGTGCCATCGCCGCCTGGACAGTCCGAGGCACCATATATTTT. Encoded protein: CAIAAWTVRGTIYF.

This chain connects TRBV19 to TRBJ1-3; 7 bases agree with TRBD1. Germline CDR1 and CDR2: LNHDA and SQIVND (reference sequence). The CDR3 totals 15 residues. V was pared by 7 bases and J by 0 bases, with 6 bases of the junction left unmatched. CDR3 coding DNA: TGTGCCAGTACCCCGGACAGGACCTCTGGAAACACCATATATTTT. Translating it yields CASTPDRTSGNTIYF.